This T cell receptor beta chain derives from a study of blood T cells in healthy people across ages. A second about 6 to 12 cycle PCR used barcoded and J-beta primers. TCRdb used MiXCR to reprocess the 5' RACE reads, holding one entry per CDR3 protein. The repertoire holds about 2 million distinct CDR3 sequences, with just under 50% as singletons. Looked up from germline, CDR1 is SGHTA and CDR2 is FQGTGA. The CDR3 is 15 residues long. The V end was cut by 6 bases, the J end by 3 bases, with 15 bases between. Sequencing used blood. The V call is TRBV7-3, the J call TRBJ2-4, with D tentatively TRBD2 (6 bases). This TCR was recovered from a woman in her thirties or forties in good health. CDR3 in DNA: TGTGCCAGCAGTTCCCCGGGGGTAGGCAAAAACATTCAGTACTTC. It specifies CASSSPGVGKNIQYF. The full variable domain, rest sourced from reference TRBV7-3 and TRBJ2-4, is GAGVSQTPSNKVTEKGKYVELRCDPISGHTALYWYRQSLGQGPEFLIYFQGTGAADDSGLPNDRFFAVRPEGSVSTLKIQRTERGDSAVYLCASSSPGVGKNIQYFGAGTRLSVL.